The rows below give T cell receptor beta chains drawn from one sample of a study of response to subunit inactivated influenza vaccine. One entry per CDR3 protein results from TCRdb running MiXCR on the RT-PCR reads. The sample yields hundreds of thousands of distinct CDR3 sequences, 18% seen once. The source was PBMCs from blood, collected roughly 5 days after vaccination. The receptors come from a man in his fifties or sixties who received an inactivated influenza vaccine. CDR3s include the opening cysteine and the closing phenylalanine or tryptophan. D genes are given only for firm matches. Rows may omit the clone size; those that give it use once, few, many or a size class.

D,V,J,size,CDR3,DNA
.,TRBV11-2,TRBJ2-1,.,CASSLLGAPSYNEQFF,TGTGCCAGCAGCTTACTGGGGGCCCCCTCCTACAATGAGCAGTTCTTC
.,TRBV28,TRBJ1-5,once,CASSDNFNQPQHF,TGTGCCAGCAGCGACAATTTCAATCAGCCCCAGCATTTT
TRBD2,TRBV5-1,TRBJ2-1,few,CASSASEGTSGARRQFF,TGCGCCAGCAGCGCCTCGGAGGGGACTAGCGGGGCCAGACGGCAGTTCTTC
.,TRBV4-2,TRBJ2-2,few,CASSQDVRTGELFF,TGTGCCAGCAGCCAAGATGTCAGAACCGGGGAGCTGTTTTTT
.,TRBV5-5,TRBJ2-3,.,CASTGITDTQYF,TGTGCCAGCACCGGAATCACAGATACGCAGTATTTT
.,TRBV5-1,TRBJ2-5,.,CASSFGGPIQETQYF,TGCGCCAGCAGCTTCGGGGGTCCCATCCAAGAGACCCAGTACTTC
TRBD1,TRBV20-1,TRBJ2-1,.,CSADRGVNEQFF,TGCAGTGCCGACAGGGGGGTCAATGAGCAGTTCTTC
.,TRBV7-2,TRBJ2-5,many,CASSFGLGETQYF,TGTGCCAGCAGCTTCGGACTTGGGGAGACCCAGTACTTC
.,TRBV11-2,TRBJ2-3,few,CASSLDPSTDTQYF,TGTGCCAGCAGCTTAGATCCTAGCACAGATACGCAGTATTTT
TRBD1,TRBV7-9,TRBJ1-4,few,CASSRGTGLSSGEKLFF,TGTGCCAGCAGCCGAGGGACAGGACTTTCATCAGGAGAAAAACTGTTTTTT
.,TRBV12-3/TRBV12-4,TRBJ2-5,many,CASTRFGETQYF,TGTGCCAGCACTCGGTTTGGGGAGACCCAGTACTTC
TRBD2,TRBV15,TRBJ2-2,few,CATSAGGGTGELFF,TGTGCCACCAGCGCGGGAGGAGGTACCGGGGAGCTGTTTTTT
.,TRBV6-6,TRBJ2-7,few,CASSYFRGGQYF,TGTGCCAGCAGTTATTTTAGGGGTGGGCAGTACTTC
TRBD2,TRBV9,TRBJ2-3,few,CASSVGSGGAVNMVNTQYF,TGTGCCAGCAGCGTAGGTAGCGGGGGGGCCGTTAATATGGTAAATACGCAGTATTTT
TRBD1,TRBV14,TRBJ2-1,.,CASSLTGTEQFF,TGTGCCAGCAGCTTGACAGGGACTGAGCAGTTCTTC
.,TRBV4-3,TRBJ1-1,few,CASSQAEGNTEAFF,TGCGCCAGCAGCCAAGCTGAAGGGAACACTGAAGCTTTCTTT
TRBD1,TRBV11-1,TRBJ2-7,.,CASSLPTWRQGIHEQYF,TGTGCCAGCAGCTTACCAACTTGGAGACAGGGGATCCACGAGCAGTACTTC
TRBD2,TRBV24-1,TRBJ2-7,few,CATSDSAGPNYEQYF,TGTGCCACCAGTGATTCAGCGGGACCCAACTACGAGCAGTACTTC
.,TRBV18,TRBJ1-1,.,CASSYRHGYTEAFF,TGTGCCAGCTCTTACCGCCACGGTTACACTGAAGCTTTCTTT
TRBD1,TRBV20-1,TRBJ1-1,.,CSARSGTGWAFF,TGCAGTGCTAGGTCCGGGACAGGGTGGGCTTTCTTT
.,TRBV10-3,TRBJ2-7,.,CAISEPPGARTTYEQYF,TGTGCCATCAGTGAGCCGCCCGGGGCCAGGACAACCTACGAGCAGTACTTC
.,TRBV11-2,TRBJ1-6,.,CASSLGPSGINSPLHF,TGTGCCAGCAGCTTAGGACCGTCCGGGATCAATTCACCCCTCCACTTT
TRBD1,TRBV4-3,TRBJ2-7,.,CASSQIQGIRNEQYF,TGCGCCAGCAGCCAAATACAGGGGATCAGGAACGAGCAGTACTTC